This TCR beta chain stems from a study of T cells expressing NK-cell markers. Study information: From sorted CD3+CD56+NKG2C+, CD3+CD56+NKG2C- and CD3+CD56-NKG2C+ T cells came the TCR beta repertoires.

Germline V CDR1 and CDR2: SEHNR, FQNEAQ (reference sequence). The CDR3 is 17 amino acids. Synthesis of TCR beta cDNA relied on 5'RACE template switching carrying UMIs. TCRdb reanalyzed the 5' RACE reads and collapses them to one entry per CDR3 protein, without DNA. The sample includes 350,000 to 500,000 distinct CDR3 sequences. Concerning this clonotype: The antigen remains unidentified.

Study-level points and caveats: It was still unclear whether expanded NKG2C+ T cell clones were HCMV specific.

The receptor was isolated from a woman aged 18-70 years in good health. V and J are TRBV7-9 and TRBJ2-5; TCRdb returns TRBD1, unconfirmable since there is no DNA. Sequenced: blood T cells: a sorted CD56 or NKG2C T cell subset, CD4+ or CD8+ T cells, or bulk PBMC T cells (not recorded which). CDR3 in amino acids: CASSYNLDRVLQETQYF.